This paragraph covers one TCR beta chain sequence. The source of the sample is a study of cytomegalovirus exposure and HLA in healthy donors. The table came from immunoSEQ multiplex PCR; TCRdb's copy has only in-frame clones and leaves some out. The sample has hundreds of thousands of clones; roughly 87% are singletons. The sample consisted of PBMCs. The receptor was isolated from a woman aged 18-29 years in good health and CMV-seropositive.

CDR3 coding DNA: TGTGCCAGCAGCTTAGTTCACAGGGTAGGTTTTGGCAATCAGCCCCAGCATTTT. Translation: CASSLVHRVGFGNQPQHF. The chain combines TRBV11-3 with TRBJ1-5; possibly TRBD1 for D (6 bases). Germline-derived CDR1 and CDR2 are SGHNT and YENEEA. V dropped 1 base and J dropped 2 bases, with 18 bases sitting between them. The CDR3 has 18 residues.